Each of the 30 T cell receptor beta chains below was sequenced from the same sample in a study of T-cell memory formation after mild COVID-19. TCRdb passed the 5' RACE reads through MiXCR, listing each CDR3 protein once. The sample records about 180,000 distinct CDR3 sequences, less than 20% being singletons. The sample consisted of PBMCs or a T cell subset sorted from them (not recorded which). These receptors came from a young man who had mild COVID-19 (a few samples of this study predate the infection). Cell type and time point are not known.

V usage is TRBV7-3 and J usage is TRBJ2-5, with 7 bases aligning to TRBD2. In germline, CDR1 is SGHTA, CDR2 FQGTGA. After removal of 9 bases from V and 0 bases from J, the junction contained 4 bases not matched to a gene. The CDR3 is 13 residues long. The CDR3 here is CASGAGDQETQYF. For the CDR3, the DNA is TGTGCCAGTGGTGCGGGGGACCAAGAGACCCAGTACTTC.

The chain carries TRBV7-2 and TRBJ1-2, with D perhaps TRBD1 (5 bases). The V and J ends lost 5 bases and 4 bases respectively, with 17 bases between them. CDR1 and CDR2 from the germline V gene are SGHTA and FQGNSA. The CDR3 has 15 amino acids. The CDR3 region has the DNA TGTGCCAGCAGCCTAAGTCGGGGGACCCTCTATGGCTACACCTTC. Amino acid sequence: CASSLSRGTLYGYTF.

The sample holds a few counts of this clonotype. This chain connects TRBV28 to TRBJ1-5, with D perhaps matching TRBD1 (6 bases). V was cut by 4 bases and J by 0 bases, with 16 bases left in between. Germline CDR1 is MDHEN and CDR2 is SYDVKM. CDR3 length: 17 residues. In nucleotides, the CDR3 is TGTGCCAGCAGTTGGTGGACAGCCAAATATAGCAATCAGCCCCAGCATTTT. This sequence encodes CASSWWTAKYSNQPQHF. The full variable domain, with the rest looked up from reference TRBV28 and TRBJ1-5, is DVKVTQSSRYLVKRTGEKVFLECVQDMDHENMFWYRQDPGLGLRLIYFSYDVKMKEKGDIPEGYSVSREKKERFSLILESASTNQTSMYLCASSWWTAKYSNQPQHFGDGTRLSIL.

The chain employs TRBV4-3 and TRBJ1-2, with D hard to call. The CDR3 is 14 amino acids. Per germline, CDR1 LGHNA and CDR2 YSLEER. Trimming removed 1 base from V and 3 bases from J, with 9 bases in between. The CDR3 spells CASSQAIRDYGYTF. The CDR3 nucleotides are TGCGCCAGCAGCCAAGCGATTCGCGACTATGGCTACACCTTC.

A few counts support this clonotype. The chain recombines TRBV30 with TRBJ1-1; 9 nucleotides line up with TRBD1. The CDR3 spans 13 residues. Germline V gives CDR1 GTSNPN, CDR2 SVGIG (reference sequence). V lost 5 bases, J lost 10 bases, and 11 bases stayed unmatched. The chain's CDR3 is CAWGSGQGSRAFF. CDR3 nucleotides: TGTGCCTGGGGCTCCGGACAGGGGTCGCGAGCTTTCTTT.

The chain combines TRBV24-1 with TRBJ2-1; TRBD2 might be the D (5 bases). The CDR3 is 13 amino acids. Deletions cut 4 bases from V and 7 bases from J, with 10 bases between. CDR1 is KGHDR, CDR2 SFDVKD, per germline. CDR3 DNA: TGTGCCACCAGTGACTCAGGACTTAATGAGCAGTTCTTC. Protein sequence: CATSDSGLNEQFF.

This clonotype appeared a few times. J is TRBJ2-1 and V is TRBV7-9; 8 bases agree with TRBD2. V was clipped by 6 bases and J by 1 base; unmatched bases: 8. CDR3 length: 16 amino acids. From germline, CDR1 is SEHNR and CDR2 FQNEAQ (reference sequence). CDR3 in amino acids: CASRPPGLGSYNEQFF. The CDR3 coding sequence is TGTGCCAGCAGGCCCCCGGGACTAGGATCCTACAATGAGCAGTTCTTC.

This clonotype was seen only a few times. CDR3 nucleotides: TGCGCCAGCAGCTGGGGTATGGTCACGAACACTGAAGCTTTCTTT. Amino acids: CASSWGMVTNTEAFF. This chain connects TRBV5-1 to TRBJ1-1, with no clear D. From germline, CDR1 is SGHRS and CDR2 YFSETQ. This CDR3 contains 15 residues. V lost 3 bases to trimming and J lost 1 base, with 13 bases between them.

The chain employs TRBV7-9 and TRBJ2-5, with D perhaps matching TRBD2 (6 bases). Germline V gene lookup returns CDR1 SEHNR and CDR2 FQNEAQ (reference sequence). Between the trimmed V and J ends, which lost 5 bases and 5 bases, there was a span of 18 bases. This CDR3 is 15 amino acids long. Here the CDR3 DNA reads TGTGCCAGCAGCCCGAGACTAGTGGTCCGCGAGACCCAGTACTTC. Protein: CASSPRLVVRETQYF.

V usage is TRBV7-2 and J usage is TRBJ2-1, with 9 positions matching TRBD2. Germline V gene lookup returns CDR1 SGHTA and CDR2 FQGNSA. This CDR3 comprises 15 residues. V lost 3 bases and J lost 2; bases outside the gene matches: 2. The CDR3 nucleotides read TGTGCCAGCAGCTTTCAGCGGGGGGCCTACAATGAGCAGTTCTTC. Its translation: CASSFQRGAYNEQFF.

Written as DNA, the CDR3 is TGCAGTGCGCCGACGGGGGGGGTCTACAATGAGCAGTTCTTC. Its translation: CSAPTGGVYNEQFF. V and J are TRBV20-1 and TRBJ2-1; the match to TRBD2 covers 8 bases. The CDR3 has 14 amino acids. V lost 6 bases and J lost 3; bases outside the gene matches: 7. CDR1 is DFQATT, CDR2 SNEGSKA, per germline (reference sequence).

This clonotype was seen a handful of times. The V call is TRBV4-1, the J call TRBJ2-7; D is perhaps TRBD2 (5 bases). V dropped 4 bases and J dropped 3 bases, with 16 bases sitting between them. Germline lookup yields CDR1 MGHRA and CDR2 YSYEKL. The CDR3 sequence is 15 residues long. CDR3 DNA sequence: TGCGCCAGCAGCCTCGGGGAAGACGGAATCTACGAGCAGTACTTC. Encoded protein: CASSLGEDGIYEQYF.

V and J are TRBV18 and TRBJ1-5; 9 nucleotides match TRBD1. Unmatched junction bases numbered 5, after V lost 6 bases and J lost 5 bases. Germline V gene lookup returns CDR1 KGHSH and CDR2 LQKENI. The CDR3 length is 14 residues. CDR3 residues: CASSPGTGHQPQHF. The CDR3 nucleotides read TGTGCCAGCTCTCCCGGGACAGGGCATCAGCCCCAGCATTTT.

In this sample, this clonotype turned up many times. The V call is TRBV23-1, the J call TRBJ2-3; D not certain. TRBV23-1 is given ORF status, its function remaining uncertain. This CDR3 is built from 14 residues. V lost 5 bases and J lost 2, with 11 bases in between. The CDR3, as DNA: TGCGCCAGCAGTGGTACAGCTATCACAGATACGCAGTATTTT. This translates into CASSGTAITDTQYF.

On this clonotype: In this CDR3 the conserved last residue, phenylalanine or tryptophan, is missing, so a read error is likely. The limits of the CDR3 on the DNA are not certain, so only TCRdb's listed CDR3 is given. This rearrangement joins TRBV20-1 to TRBJ1-2. In germline, CDR1 is DFQATT, CDR2 SNEGSKA (reference sequence). The CDR3 is 12 amino acids in total, end residues counted. The CDR3 here is CSAREPSNLSVV.

The rearrangement joins TRBV3-1 to TRBJ1-6; D is ambiguous. Trimming took 0 bases from V and 9 from J, leaving 6 bases between them. The CDR3 is made up of 13 amino acids. Germline V CDR1 and CDR2: LGHDT, YNNKEL (reference sequence). The CDR3 loop is CASSQEGSSPLHF. The DNA for the CDR3 is TGTGCCAGCAGCCAAGAGGGAAGTTCACCCCTCCACTTT.

The chain is built from TRBV5-1 and TRBJ2-7; TRBD2 aligns across 10 bases. The length of the CDR3 is 14 residues. The germline V gene encodes CDR1 SGHRS and CDR2 YFSETQ. Trimming cost V 4 bases and J 4 bases; bases outside gene matches: 5. CDR3 sequence reads: CASSPGGLAYEQYF. CDR3 sequence (DNA): TGCGCCAGCAGCCCAGGGGGACTAGCGTACGAGCAGTACTTC.

This clonotype has just a few counts. V usage is TRBV7-2 and J usage is TRBJ2-3; D gene ambiguous. V was pared by 10 bases and J by 6 bases, with 14 bases between. Looked up from germline, CDR1 is SGHTA and CDR2 is FQGNSA. This CDR3 has 12 amino acids. CDR3 residues: CAITFSSDTQYF. CDR3 nucleotide sequence: TGTGCCATTACGTTCAGCTCCGATACGCAGTATTTT. Together with reference TRBV7-2 and TRBJ2-3, the CDR3 gives the full variable domain: GAGVSQSPSNKVTEKGKDVELRCDPISGHTALYWYRQSLGQGLEFLIYFQGNSAPDKSGLPSDRFSAERTGGSVSTLTIQRTQQEDSAVYLCAITFSSDTQYFGPGTRLTVL.

This chain connects TRBV30 to TRBJ2-7; 9 bases fit TRBD2. This CDR3 region has 16 residues. The germline gives CDR1 GTSNPN, CDR2 SVGIG (reference sequence). V lost 3 bases, J lost 6 bases, and 15 bases stayed unmatched. CDR3 amino acids: CAWSPAGAGGFGEQYF. CDR3 DNA: TGTGCCTGGAGCCCCGCAGGGGCGGGGGGGTTCGGCGAGCAGTACTTC.

The gene calls are TRBV9 and TRBJ2-1, with 10 bases identical to TRBD2. Germline lookup yields CDR1 SGDLS and CDR2 YYNGEE. The CDR3 extends over 17 amino acids. The V gene end was trimmed by 3 bases and the J gene end by 0 bases; junction bases not matched to a gene: 6. CDR3 sequence (DNA): TGTGCCAGCAGCGGCCCTATAGCGGGAGGCTCCTACAATGAGCAGTTCTTC. Its protein is CASSGPIAGGSYNEQFF. Full variable domain (remainder filled in from reference TRBV9 and TRBJ2-1): DSGVTQTPKHLITATGQRVTLRCSPRSGDLSVYWYQQSLDQGLQFLIQYYNGEERAKGNILERFSAQQFPDLHSELNLSSLELGDSALYFCASSGPIAGGSYNEQFFGPGTRLTVL.

This chain links TRBV4-3 with TRBJ1-1; maybe TRBD1 (5 bases). The CDR3 spans 13 residues. V lost 0 bases, J lost 10 bases, and 12 bases lay in between. Germline values: CDR1 LGHNA, CDR2 YSLEER. The CDR3 reads CASSQDAGRGAFF. The DNA of the CDR3 is TGCGCCAGCAGCCAAGATGCCGGGAGGGGAGCTTTCTTT.

The V and J genes are TRBV18 and TRBJ2-5; no clear D. Germline values: CDR1 KGHSH, CDR2 LQKENI. V lost 0 bases and J 5 bases, leaving 10 bases between the germline ends. The CDR3 consists of 14 residues. The CDR3 loop reads CASSPPGGLETQYF. The CDR3, as DNA: TGTGCCAGCTCACCACCGGGTGGTCTGGAGACCCAGTACTTC.

The J gene is TRBJ1-6, the V gene TRBV7-2; D not resolved. Germline assignment: CDR1 SGHTA and CDR2 FQGNSA. CDR3 length: 14 residues. V shed 2 bases and J shed 11 bases, with 13 bases lying between them. DNA for the CDR3: TGTGCCAGCAGCTTATACGGGCCCCGGGCACCCCTCCACTTT. It yields the protein CASSLYGPRAPLHF.

This clonotype was seen a few times. The gene calls are TRBV18 and TRBJ1-6; the D gene is possibly TRBD1 (6 bases). This CDR3 region has 14 residues. The V gene's germline CDR1 is KGHSH and CDR2 LQKENI. V was trimmed by 8 bases and J by 7 bases, leaving 15 bases between them. CDR3 protein: CASEKDRQNSPLHF. In DNA form, the CDR3 reads TGTGCCAGCGAAAAAGACAGGCAGAATTCACCCCTCCACTTT.

This clonotype has only a few counts. The J gene is TRBJ2-5, the V gene TRBV24-1, with D perhaps assigned TRBD1 or TRBD2 (5 bases each). V lost 3 bases to trimming and J lost 6 bases, with 7 bases between them. The CDR3 contains 12 residues. The V gene's germline CDR1 is KGHDR and CDR2 SFDVKD. CDR3 nucleotide sequence: TGTGCCACCAGTGATGGGGGAAAGACCCAGTACTTC. It specifies CATSDGGKTQYF.

The V gene is TRBV7-8, the J gene TRBJ1-1, with TRBD1 matching 8 bases. The CDR3 extends over 14 amino acids. Germline V gene data show CDR1 as SGHVS and CDR2 as FQNEAQ. V was clipped by 1 base and J by 6 bases; unmatched bases: 4. This chain's CDR3 is CASSLVQGASEAFF. DNA of the CDR3: TGTGCCAGCAGCTTAGTTCAGGGGGCGTCTGAAGCTTTCTTT.

This clonotype was recorded a few times. This rearrangement joins TRBV12-3 or TRBV12-4 to TRBJ1-6; D gene unclear. The V end was cut by 4 bases, the J end by 4 bases, with 14 bases between. The length of the CDR3 is 16 residues. The CDR3 sequence is CASSSGVLRYNSPLHF. The CDR3 DNA reads TGTGCCAGCAGTTCCGGGGTCCTAAGGTATAATTCACCCCTCCACTTT.

The gene calls are TRBV18 and TRBJ2-5; D call uncertain. This CDR3 has 17 residues. Germline V gives CDR1 KGHSH, CDR2 LQKENI. V was clipped by 0 bases and J by 2 bases, with 16 bases between them. Written as DNA, the CDR3 is TGTGCCAGCTCACCACCGTCAGGACGCCGTCGGCAAGAGACCCAGTACTTC. Protein sequence: CASSPPSGRRRQETQYF.

V is TRBV4-3 and J is TRBJ1-2; no firm D call. CDR3 length: 13 residues. The V end was cut by 2 bases, the J end by 8 bases, with 12 bases between. CDR1 LGHNA and CDR2 YSLEER come from the germline V gene. CDR3 region: CASSQRGIGGYTF. The DNA of the CDR3 is TGCGCCAGCAGCCAACGAGGGATAGGGGGCTACACCTTC.

This clonotype was seen repeatedly, ten times or more. The V call is TRBV5-4, the J call TRBJ2-1, with D unresolved. CDR3 length: 15 amino acids. V lost 5 bases and J 0 bases, leaving 12 bases between the germline ends. Per the germline V gene, CDR1 is SGHNT and CDR2 is YYREEE (reference sequence). The CDR3 region is CASSVSSSSYNEQFF. Written as DNA, the CDR3 is TGTGCCAGCAGTGTCTCATCGAGCTCCTACAATGAGCAGTTCTTC.